The T cell receptor (beta chain) under discussion was sequenced for a study of T cell clonotyping in hematopoietic cell transplantation. Germline values: CDR1 MNHNY, CDR2 SVGAGI (reference sequence). With 8 bases clipped from V and 3 bases from J, the junction kept 11 bases outside the gene matches. This CDR3 contains 16 residues. Profiled with immunoSEQ multiplex PCR; TCRdb holds only in-frame clones, not every one. The sample contains a few thousand clones, approximately 90% of which appear only once. The sequence derives from a female patient aged 50-65 years who had an allogeneic stem cell transplant from a related donor, so the T cells may come from the graft donor. Some clones in this sample may be carry-over from other donors' samples. The source material was peripheral blood mononuclear cells, sampled 100 days after allogeneic stem cell transplant. The chain employs TRBV6-6 and TRBJ1-5, with 9 positions matching TRBD1. The CDR3 coding sequence is TGTGCCAGCGGCGGGCAGGGACAGGGTTTCAATCAGCCCCAGCATTTT. This sequence encodes CASGGQGQGFNQPQHF.